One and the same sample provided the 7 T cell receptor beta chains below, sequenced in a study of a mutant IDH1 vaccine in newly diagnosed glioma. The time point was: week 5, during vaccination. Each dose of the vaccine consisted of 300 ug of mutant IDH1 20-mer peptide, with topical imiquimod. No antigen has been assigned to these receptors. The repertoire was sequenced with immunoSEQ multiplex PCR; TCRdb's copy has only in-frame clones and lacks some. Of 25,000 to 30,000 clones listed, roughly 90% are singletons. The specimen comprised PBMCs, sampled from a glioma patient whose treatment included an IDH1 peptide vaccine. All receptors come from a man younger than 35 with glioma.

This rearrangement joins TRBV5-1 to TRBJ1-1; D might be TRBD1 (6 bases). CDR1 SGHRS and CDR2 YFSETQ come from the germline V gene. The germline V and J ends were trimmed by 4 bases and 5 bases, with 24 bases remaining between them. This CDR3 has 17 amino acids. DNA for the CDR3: TGCGCCAGCAGCCCGGAACACAGTCCGGGGGCAAAGACTGAAGCTTTCTTT. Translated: CASSPEHSPGAKTEAFF. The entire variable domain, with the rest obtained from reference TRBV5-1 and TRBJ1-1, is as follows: KAGVTQTPRYLIKTRGQQVTLSCSPISGHRSVSWYQQTPGQGLQFLFEYFSETQRNKGNFPGRFSGRQFSNSRSEMNVSTLELGDSALYLCASSPEHSPGAKTEAFFGQGTRLTVV.

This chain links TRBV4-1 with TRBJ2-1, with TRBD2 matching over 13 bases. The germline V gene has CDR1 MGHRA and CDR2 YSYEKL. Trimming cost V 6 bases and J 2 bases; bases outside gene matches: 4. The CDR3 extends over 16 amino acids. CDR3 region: CASRFGLAGAYNEQFF. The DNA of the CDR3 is TGCGCCAGCAGATTCGGACTAGCGGGAGCCTACAATGAGCAGTTCTTC.

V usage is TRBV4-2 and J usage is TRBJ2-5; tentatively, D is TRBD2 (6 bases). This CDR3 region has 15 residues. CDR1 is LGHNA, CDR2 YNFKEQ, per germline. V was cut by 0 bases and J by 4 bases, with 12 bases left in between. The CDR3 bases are TGTGCCAGCAGCCAAGAGACGGGAGTCATAGAGACCCAGTACTTC. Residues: CASSQETGVIETQYF.

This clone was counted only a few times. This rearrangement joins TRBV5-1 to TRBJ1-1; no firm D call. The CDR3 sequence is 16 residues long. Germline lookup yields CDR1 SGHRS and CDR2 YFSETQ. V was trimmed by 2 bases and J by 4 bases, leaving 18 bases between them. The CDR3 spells CASSLTERVVGTEAFF. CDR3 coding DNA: TGCGCCAGCAGCTTAACAGAGAGGGTGGTAGGCACTGAAGCTTTCTTT.

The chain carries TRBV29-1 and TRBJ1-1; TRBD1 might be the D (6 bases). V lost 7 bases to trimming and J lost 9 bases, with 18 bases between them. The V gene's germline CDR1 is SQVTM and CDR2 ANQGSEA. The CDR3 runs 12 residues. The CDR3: CSAPGGGAQAFF. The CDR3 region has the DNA TGCAGCGCCCCCGGTGGGGGCGCCCAAGCTTTCTTT.

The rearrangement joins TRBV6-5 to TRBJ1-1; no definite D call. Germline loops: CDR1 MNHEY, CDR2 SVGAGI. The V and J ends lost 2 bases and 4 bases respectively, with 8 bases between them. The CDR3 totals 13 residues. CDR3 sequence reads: CASSYEAVTEAFF. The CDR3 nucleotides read TGTGCCAGCAGTTACGAGGCAGTCACTGAAGCTTTCTTT.

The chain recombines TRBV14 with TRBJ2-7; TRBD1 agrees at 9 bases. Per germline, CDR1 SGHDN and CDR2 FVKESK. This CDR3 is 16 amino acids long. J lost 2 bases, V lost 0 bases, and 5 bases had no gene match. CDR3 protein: CASSQDRTGDAYEQYF. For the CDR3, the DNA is TGTGCCAGCAGCCAAGATAGGACAGGGGATGCCTACGAGCAGTACTTC.